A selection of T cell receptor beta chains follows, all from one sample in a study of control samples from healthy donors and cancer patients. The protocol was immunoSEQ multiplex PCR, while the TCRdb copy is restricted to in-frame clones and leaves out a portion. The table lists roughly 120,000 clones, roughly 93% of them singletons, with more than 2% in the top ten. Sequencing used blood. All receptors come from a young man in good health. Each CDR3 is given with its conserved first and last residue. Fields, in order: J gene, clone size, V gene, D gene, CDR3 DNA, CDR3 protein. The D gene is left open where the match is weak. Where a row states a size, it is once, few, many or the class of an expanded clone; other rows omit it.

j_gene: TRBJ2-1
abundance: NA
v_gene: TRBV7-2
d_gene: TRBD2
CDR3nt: TGTGCCAGCAGCTTAAGCGGGGGGTCGTACAATGAGCAGTTCTTC
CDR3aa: CASSLSGGSYNEQFF

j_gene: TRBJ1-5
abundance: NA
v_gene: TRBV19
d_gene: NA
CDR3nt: TGTGCCAGTAGCTCCTTATCCAGGGGTATGGGCAATCAGCCCCAGCATTTT
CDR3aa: CASSSLSRGMGNQPQHF

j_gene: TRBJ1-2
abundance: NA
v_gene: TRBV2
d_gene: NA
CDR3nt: TGTGCCAGCAGGAAGCCGGCTGGGGGGGCGGGGGGCTACACCTTC
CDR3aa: CASRKPAGGAGGYTF

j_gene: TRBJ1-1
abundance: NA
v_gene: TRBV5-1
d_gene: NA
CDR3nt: TGCGCCAGCAAATTCCTAGGGGCTAACACTGAAGCTTTCTTT
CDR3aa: CASKFLGANTEAFF

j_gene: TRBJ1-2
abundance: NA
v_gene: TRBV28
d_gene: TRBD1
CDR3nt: TGTGCCAGCAGACGACAGGGGGGGTATGGCTACACCTTC
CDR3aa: CASRRQGGYGYTF

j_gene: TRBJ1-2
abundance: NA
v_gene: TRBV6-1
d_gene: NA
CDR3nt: TGTGCCAGCAGTGAACAAGGCAGCTATGGCTACACCTTC
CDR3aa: CASSEQGSYGYTF

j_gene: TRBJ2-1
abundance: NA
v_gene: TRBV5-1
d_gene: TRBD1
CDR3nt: TGCGCCAGCACCCAAGGGGACAGGGGCTACAATGAGCAGTTCTTC
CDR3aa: CASTQGDRGYNEQFF

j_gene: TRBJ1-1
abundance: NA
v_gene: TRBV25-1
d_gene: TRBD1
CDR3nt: TGTGCCAGCCTAATCAAAAGAGGGGACAGCACTGAAGCTTTCTTT
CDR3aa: CASLIKRGDSTEAFF

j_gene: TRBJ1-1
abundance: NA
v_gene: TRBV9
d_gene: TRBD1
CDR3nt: TGTGCCAGCAGCCCCGCAGGGGGCGCGGGAACTGAAGCTTTCTTT
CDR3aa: CASSPAGGAGTEAFF

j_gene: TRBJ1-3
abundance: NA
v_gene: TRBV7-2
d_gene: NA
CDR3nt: TGTGCCAGCAGCTCCCGGGACGGAGGAAACACCATATATTTT
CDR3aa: CASSSRDGGNTIYF

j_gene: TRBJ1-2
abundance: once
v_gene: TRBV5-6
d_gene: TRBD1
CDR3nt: TGTGCCAGCAGTCTCGACAGGGAGTATGGCTACACCTTC
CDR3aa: CASSLDREYGYTF

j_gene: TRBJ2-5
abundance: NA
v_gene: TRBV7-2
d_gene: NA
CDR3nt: TGTGCCAGCAGCGTTCAAGAGACCCAGTACTTC
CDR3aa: CASSVQETQYF

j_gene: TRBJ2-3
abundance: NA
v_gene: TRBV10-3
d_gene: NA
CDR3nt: TGTGCCATCAGTGTGGAAGATACGCAGTATTTT
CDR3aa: CAISVEDTQYF

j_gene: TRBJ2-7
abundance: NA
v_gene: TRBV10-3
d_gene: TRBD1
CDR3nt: TGTGCCATCAGTGAGCCCATTGGACAGGGGTCCTACGAGCAGTACTTC
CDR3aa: CAISEPIGQGSYEQYF

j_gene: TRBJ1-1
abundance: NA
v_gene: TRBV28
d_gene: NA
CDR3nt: TGTGCCAGCAGTTCATTCCAGGGTAACGGGGACACTGAAGCTTTCTTT
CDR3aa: CASSSFQGNGDTEAFF

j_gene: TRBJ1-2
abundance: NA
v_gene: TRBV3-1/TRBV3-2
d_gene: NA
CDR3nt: TGTGCCAGCAGTCCCAGGGGAACTTATGGCTACACCTTC
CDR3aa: CASSPRGTYGYTF

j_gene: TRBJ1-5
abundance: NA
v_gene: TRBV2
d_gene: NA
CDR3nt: TGTGCCGGATCGATACAGGGCTTTCGACAGCCCCAGCATTTT
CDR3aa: CAGSIQGFRQPQHF

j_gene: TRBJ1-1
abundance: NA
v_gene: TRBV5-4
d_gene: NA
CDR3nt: TGTGCCAGCAGCTTGTGGCCCAACACTGAAGCTTTCTTT
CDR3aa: CASSLWPNTEAFF

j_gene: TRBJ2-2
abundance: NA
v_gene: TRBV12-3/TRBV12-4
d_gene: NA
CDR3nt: TGTGCCAGCAGCCGAACCTGGGCGGGGGAGCTGTTTTTT
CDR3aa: CASSRTWAGELFF

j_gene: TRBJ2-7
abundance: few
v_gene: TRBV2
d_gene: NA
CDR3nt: TGTGCCAGCAGTGAAAGGTTGAGATATATCGAGCAGTACTTC
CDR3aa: CASSERLRYIEQYF

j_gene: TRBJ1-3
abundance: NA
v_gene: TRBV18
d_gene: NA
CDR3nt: TGTGCCAGCTCACCCCCCCCGGGAGGAAACACCATATATTTT
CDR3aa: CASSPPPGGNTIYF

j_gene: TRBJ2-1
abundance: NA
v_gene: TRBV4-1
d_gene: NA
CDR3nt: TGCGCCAGCAGCCACCACATCGAGCCCAACAATGAGCAGTTCTTC
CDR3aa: CASSHHIEPNNEQFF

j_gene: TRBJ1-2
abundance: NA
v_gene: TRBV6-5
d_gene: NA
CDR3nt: TGTGCCAGCAGTTACAGGGGGGATGGCTACACCTTC
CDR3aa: CASSYRGDGYTF

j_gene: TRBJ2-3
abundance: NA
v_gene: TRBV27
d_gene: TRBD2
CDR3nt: TGTGCCAGCAGTTTTCACGGGGGGGCCACAGATACGCAGTATTTT
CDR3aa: CASSFHGGATDTQYF

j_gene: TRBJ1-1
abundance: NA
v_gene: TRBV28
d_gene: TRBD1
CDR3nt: TGTGCCAGCAGTTTTGATCATCCGGGACAGGGGACTGAAGCTTTCTTT
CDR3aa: CASSFDHPGQGTEAFF

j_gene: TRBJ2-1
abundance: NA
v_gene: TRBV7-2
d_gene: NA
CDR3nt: TGTGCCAGCAGCTTAGCGTGGGCAGGGGTAAACAATGAGCAGTTCTTC
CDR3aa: CASSLAWAGVNNEQFF

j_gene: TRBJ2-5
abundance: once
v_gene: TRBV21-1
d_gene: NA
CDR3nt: TGTGCCAGCAGCAAGGGGGGCCCCCAGACAGACCAAGAGACCCAGTACTTC
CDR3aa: CASSKGGPQTDQETQYF

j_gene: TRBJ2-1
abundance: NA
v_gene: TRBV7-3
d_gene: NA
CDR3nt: TGTGCCAGCACCCCAGGGGGGGGTGGTGAGCAGTTCTTC
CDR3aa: CASTPGGGGEQFF

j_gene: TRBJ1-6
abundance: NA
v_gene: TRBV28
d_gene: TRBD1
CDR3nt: TGTGCCAGCCGCTCCGGGGCAGGGGGAGGTAGATCACCCCTCCACTTT
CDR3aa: CASRSGAGGGRSPLHF

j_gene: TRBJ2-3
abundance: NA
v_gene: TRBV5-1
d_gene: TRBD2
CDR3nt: TGCGCCAGCAGCTTGGGTAGCGGGGGGTCGGATACGCAGTATTTT
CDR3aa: CASSLGSGGSDTQYF

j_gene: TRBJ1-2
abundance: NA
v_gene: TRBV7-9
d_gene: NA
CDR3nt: TGTGCCAGCAGCTTTCGGGGCGATCTCTCTAACTATGGCTACACCTTC
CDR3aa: CASSFRGDLSNYGYTF